The present TCR beta chain was sequenced within a study of T cell changes during pregnancy in multiple sclerosis. CDR1 is GTSNPN and CDR2 is SVGIG in the germline V gene (reference sequence). The ends were cut back, 3 bases at V and 2 bases at J, with 15 bases in the middle. This CDR3 has 15 amino acids. Generated by immunoSEQ multiplex PCR, the TCRdb table keeps only in-frame clones and is missing some. The sample includes 90,000 to 95,000 clones, around 93% seen only once; the top ten take approximately 0.97%. This clonotype was sampled from a female donor with multiple sclerosis, enrolled in a pregnancy study. The source was peripheral blood, collected before pregnancy. The chain links TRBV30 to TRBJ2-3; TRBD2 might be the D (6 bases). The CDR3 sequence: CAWRRLVTSTDTQYF. CDR3 DNA: TGTGCCTGGAGACGACTAGTGACCTCCACAGATACGCAGTATTTT. The entire variable domain, with the rest obtained from reference TRBV30 and TRBJ2-3, is as follows: SQTIHQWPATLVQPVGSPLSLECTVEGTSNPNLYWYRQAAGRGLQLLFYSVGIGQISSEVPQNLSASRPQDRQFILSSKKLLLSDSGFYLCAWRRLVTSTDTQYFGPGTRLTVL.